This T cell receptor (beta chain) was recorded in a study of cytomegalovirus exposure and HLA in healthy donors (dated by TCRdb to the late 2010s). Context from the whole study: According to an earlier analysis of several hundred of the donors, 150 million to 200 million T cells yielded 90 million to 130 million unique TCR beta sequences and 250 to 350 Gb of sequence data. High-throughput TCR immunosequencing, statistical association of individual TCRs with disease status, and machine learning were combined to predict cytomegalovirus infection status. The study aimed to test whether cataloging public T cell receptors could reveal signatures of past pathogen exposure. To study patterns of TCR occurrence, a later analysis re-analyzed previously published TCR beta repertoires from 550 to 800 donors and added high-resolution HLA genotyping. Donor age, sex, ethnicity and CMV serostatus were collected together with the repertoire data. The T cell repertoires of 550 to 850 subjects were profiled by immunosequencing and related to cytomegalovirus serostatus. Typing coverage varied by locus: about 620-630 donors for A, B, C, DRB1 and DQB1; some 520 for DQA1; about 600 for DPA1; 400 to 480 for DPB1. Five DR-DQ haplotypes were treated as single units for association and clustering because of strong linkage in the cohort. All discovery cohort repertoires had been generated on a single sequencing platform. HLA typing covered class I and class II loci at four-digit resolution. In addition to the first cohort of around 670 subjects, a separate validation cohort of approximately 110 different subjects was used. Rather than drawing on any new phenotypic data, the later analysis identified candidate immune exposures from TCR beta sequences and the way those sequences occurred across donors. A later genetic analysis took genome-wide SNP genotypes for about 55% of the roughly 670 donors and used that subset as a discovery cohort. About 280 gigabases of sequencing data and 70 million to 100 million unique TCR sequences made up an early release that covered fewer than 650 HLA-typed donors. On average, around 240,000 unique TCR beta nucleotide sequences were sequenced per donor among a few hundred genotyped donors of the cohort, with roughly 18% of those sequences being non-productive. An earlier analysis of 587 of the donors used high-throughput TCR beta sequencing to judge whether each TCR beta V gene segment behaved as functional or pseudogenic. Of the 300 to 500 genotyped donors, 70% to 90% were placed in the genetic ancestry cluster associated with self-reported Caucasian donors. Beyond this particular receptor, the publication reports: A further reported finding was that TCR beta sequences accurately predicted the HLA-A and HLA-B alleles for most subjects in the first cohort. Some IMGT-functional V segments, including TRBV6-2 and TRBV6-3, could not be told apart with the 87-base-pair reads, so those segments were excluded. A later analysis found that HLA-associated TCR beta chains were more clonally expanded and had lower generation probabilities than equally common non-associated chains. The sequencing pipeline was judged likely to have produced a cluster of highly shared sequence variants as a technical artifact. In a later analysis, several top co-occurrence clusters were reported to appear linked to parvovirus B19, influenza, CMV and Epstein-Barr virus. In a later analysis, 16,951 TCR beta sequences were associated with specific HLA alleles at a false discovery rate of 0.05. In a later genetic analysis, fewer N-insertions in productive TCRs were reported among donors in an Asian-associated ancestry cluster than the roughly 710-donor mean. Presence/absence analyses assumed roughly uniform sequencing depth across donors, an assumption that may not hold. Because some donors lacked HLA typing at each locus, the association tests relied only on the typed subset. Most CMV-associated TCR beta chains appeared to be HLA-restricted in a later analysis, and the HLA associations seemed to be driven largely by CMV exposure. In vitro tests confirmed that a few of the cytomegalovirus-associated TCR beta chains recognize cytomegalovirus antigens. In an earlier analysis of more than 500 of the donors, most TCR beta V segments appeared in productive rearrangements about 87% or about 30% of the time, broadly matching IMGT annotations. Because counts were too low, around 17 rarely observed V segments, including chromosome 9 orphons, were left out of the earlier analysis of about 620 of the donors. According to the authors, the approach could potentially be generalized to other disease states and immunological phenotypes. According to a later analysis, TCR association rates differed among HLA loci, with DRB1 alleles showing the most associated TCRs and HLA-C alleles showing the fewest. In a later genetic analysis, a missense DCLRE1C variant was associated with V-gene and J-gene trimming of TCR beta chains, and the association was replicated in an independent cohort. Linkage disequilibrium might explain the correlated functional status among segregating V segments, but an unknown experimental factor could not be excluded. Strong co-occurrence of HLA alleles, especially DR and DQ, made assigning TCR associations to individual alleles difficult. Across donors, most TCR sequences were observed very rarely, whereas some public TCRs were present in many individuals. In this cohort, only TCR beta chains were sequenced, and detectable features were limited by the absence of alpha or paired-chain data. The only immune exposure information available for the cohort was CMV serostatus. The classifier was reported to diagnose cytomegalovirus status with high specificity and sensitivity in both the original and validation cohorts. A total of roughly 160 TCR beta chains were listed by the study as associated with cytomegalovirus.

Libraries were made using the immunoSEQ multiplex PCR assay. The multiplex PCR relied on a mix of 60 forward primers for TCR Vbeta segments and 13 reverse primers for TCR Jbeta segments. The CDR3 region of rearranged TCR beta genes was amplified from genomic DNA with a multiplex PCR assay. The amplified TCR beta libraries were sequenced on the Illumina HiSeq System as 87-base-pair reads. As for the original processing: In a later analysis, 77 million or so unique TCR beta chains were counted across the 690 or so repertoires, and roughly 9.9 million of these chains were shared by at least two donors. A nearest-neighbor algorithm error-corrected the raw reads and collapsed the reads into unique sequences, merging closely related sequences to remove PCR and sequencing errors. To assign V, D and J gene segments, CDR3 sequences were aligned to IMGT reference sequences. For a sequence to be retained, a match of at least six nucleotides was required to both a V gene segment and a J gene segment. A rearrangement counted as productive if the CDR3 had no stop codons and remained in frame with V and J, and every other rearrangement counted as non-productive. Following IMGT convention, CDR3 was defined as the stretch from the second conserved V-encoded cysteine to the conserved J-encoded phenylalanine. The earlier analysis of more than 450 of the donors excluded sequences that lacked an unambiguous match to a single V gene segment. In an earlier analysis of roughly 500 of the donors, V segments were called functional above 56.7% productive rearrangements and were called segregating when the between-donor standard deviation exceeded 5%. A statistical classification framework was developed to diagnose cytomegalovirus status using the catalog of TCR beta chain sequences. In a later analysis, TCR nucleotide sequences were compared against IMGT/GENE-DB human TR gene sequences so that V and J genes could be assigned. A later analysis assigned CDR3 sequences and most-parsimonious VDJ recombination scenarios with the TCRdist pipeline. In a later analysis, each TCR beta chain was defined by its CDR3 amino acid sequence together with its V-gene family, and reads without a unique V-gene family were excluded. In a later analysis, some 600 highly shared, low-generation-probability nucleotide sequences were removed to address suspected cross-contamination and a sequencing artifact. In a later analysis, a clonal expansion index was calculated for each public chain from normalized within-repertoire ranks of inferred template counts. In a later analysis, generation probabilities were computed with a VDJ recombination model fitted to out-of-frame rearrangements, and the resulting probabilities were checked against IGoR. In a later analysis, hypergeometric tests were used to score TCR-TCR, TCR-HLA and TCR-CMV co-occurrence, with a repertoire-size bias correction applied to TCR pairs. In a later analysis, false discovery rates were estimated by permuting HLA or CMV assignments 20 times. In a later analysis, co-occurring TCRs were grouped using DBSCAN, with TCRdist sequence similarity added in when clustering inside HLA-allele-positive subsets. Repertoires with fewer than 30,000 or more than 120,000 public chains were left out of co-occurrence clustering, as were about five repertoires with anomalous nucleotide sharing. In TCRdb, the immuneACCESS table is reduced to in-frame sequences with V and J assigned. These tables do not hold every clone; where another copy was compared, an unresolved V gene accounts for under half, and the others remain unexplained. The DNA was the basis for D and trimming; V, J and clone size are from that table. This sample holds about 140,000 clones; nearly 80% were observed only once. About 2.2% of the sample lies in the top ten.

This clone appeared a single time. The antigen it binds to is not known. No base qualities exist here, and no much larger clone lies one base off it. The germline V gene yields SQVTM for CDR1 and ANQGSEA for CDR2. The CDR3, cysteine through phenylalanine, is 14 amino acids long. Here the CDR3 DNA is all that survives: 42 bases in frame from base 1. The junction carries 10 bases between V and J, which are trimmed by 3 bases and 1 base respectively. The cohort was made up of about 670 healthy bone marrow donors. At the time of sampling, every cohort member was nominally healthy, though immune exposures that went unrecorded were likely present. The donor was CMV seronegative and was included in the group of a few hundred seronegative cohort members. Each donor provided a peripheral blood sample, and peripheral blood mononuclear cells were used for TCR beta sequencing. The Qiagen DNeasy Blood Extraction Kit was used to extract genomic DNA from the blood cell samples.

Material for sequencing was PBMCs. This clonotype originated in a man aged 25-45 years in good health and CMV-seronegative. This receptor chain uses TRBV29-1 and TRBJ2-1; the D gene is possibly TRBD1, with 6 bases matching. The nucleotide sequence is TGCAGCGTTGACAGGGGAGTGTCCTACAATGAGCAGTTCTTC. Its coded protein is CSVDRGVSYNEQFF.